Included here is one T cell receptor (beta chain) sequence, with context. Its antigen is unknown. This specimen comes from a study of vaccination and CD4 T cells after COVID-19. The ends were cut back, 8 bases at V and 4 bases at J, with 20 bases in the middle. The CDR3 length is 15 residues. CDR1 is MGHDK and CDR2 is SYGVNS in the germline V gene. Oncomine TCR Beta short-read sequencing was applied to DNA from cultured CD4+ T cells. TCRdb re-called the PCR reads with MiXCR, one entry per CDR3 protein. The table records tens of thousands of distinct CDR3 sequences, roughly 40% of them present only once. Treatment indicated: roughly ten-day PBMC culture with coronavirus spike peptide pools or control peptides (ViraFEST assay).

The sequenced sample consisted of CD4+ T cells from blood, cultured in vitro. The rearrangement links TRBV25-1 to TRBJ2-5; D perhaps matches TRBD2 (6 bases). The receptor was isolated from a human donor who had recovered from COVID-19. Here the CDR3 DNA reads TGTGCCAGCCACGGACTATCTTCGAGCGTAGAGACCCAGTACTTC. It specifies CASHGLSSSVETQYF.